Listed below are T cell receptor beta chains from one sample, sequenced in a study of blood T cell repertoires in COVID-19. Assay used: immunoSEQ multiplex PCR; TCRdb lists only in-frame clones, some missing. The repertoire has some 200,000 clones, around nine tenths of them found once; the top ten carry roughly a sixth. Sequencing input: peripheral blood. These receptor sequences come from a man over 45 with COVID-19, enrolled during active disease. The CDR3 runs from the conserved cysteine through the conserved F or W. The D gene is left open where the match is weak. The size of a clone is reported for some rows only, either as once, few or many, or as a class for expanded clones.

CDR3 DNA: TGTGCCAGCAGCTTAATTAGCGGGGGTTCCTACAATGAGCAGTTCTTC; CDR3 protein: CASSLISGGSYNEQFF; V gene: TRBV7-2; D gene: TRBD2; clone size: -; J gene: TRBJ2-1
CDR3 DNA: TGTGCCAGCAGTTACTCGCAGAATTCACCCCTCCACTTT; CDR3 protein: CASSYSQNSPLHF; V gene: TRBV6-6; D gene: -; clone size: -; J gene: TRBJ1-6
CDR3 DNA: TGCGCCAGCAGCTTCGACTTGGGGAGAGAGACCCAGTACTTC; CDR3 protein: CASSFDLGRETQYF; V gene: TRBV5-1; D gene: -; clone size: -; J gene: TRBJ2-5
CDR3 DNA: TGCGCCAGCAGGCTACAGGGGGGGAACACTGAAGCTTTCTTT; CDR3 protein: CASRLQGGNTEAFF; V gene: TRBV27; D gene: TRBD1; clone size: -; J gene: TRBJ1-1
CDR3 DNA: TGCAGTGCTAGTCCGACTGGTAACTATGGCTACACCTTC; CDR3 protein: CSASPTGNYGYTF; V gene: TRBV20-1; D gene: -; clone size: -; J gene: TRBJ1-2
CDR3 DNA: TGCGCCAGCACCGACGGACTAGCGGGGAACACACCGGGCACCGGGGAGCTGTTTTTT; CDR3 protein: CASTDGLAGNTPGTGELFF; V gene: TRBV5-1; D gene: TRBD2; clone size: -; J gene: TRBJ2-2
CDR3 DNA: TGTGCCAGCAGCCAGGGTGGGGCTCTAGCCAAAAACATTCAGTACTTC; CDR3 protein: CASSQGGALAKNIQYF; V gene: TRBV4-2; D gene: -; clone size: -; J gene: TRBJ2-4
CDR3 DNA: TGCGCCAGCACCCATGGGGGGGCCCACAATTCAAACTATGGCTACACCTTC; CDR3 protein: CASTHGGAHNSNYGYTF; V gene: TRBV10-1; D gene: -; clone size: -; J gene: TRBJ1-2
CDR3 DNA: TGTGCCAGCAGCTTGGATACTAGCGGACACAATGAGCAGTTCTTC; CDR3 protein: CASSLDTSGHNEQFF; V gene: TRBV7-9; D gene: TRBD2; clone size: -; J gene: TRBJ2-1
CDR3 DNA: TGTGCCAGCAGCTTACAGGGTATTAGCTATGGCTACACCTTC; CDR3 protein: CASSLQGISYGYTF; V gene: TRBV5-6; D gene: -; clone size: -; J gene: TRBJ1-2
CDR3 DNA: TGTGCCAGCAGCCTAGGGGACAGGGATAGCTACGAGCAGTACTTC; CDR3 protein: CASSLGDRDSYEQYF; V gene: TRBV11-1; D gene: TRBD1; clone size: -; J gene: TRBJ2-7
CDR3 DNA: TGCAGTGCCATCCAAGAGACCCAGTACTTC; CDR3 protein: CSAIQETQYF; V gene: TRBV20-1; D gene: -; clone size: once; J gene: TRBJ2-5
CDR3 DNA: TGTGCCACTTCTGGGGGATTTACAGGGGGCGTCACAGATACGCAGTATTTT; CDR3 protein: CATSGGFTGGVTDTQYF; V gene: TRBV24-1; D gene: TRBD1; clone size: -; J gene: TRBJ2-3
CDR3 DNA: TGCGCCAGCAGCGCAAGGAGGGACAGCACTTACAATGAGCAGTTCTTC; CDR3 protein: CASSARRDSTYNEQFF; V gene: TRBV5-1; D gene: -; clone size: -; J gene: TRBJ2-1
CDR3 DNA: TGTGCCAGCAGCCCTAGGGTCTTAGCGGGAGGGCCTATTCGGCTCGAGCAGTACTTC; CDR3 protein: CASSPRVLAGGPIRLEQYF; V gene: TRBV7-9; D gene: TRBD2; clone size: once; J gene: TRBJ2-7
CDR3 DNA: TGTGCCAGCAGTTCGTCGGCCGGGACAGGGGATGGGGAGCAGTACTTC; CDR3 protein: CASSSSAGTGDGEQYF; V gene: TRBV7-9; D gene: TRBD1; clone size: -; J gene: TRBJ2-7
CDR3 DNA: TGCGCCAGCAGCCCCCGGGACAGGGATCACTACGAGCAGTACTTC; CDR3 protein: CASSPRDRDHYEQYF; V gene: TRBV4-1; D gene: TRBD1; clone size: -; J gene: TRBJ2-7
CDR3 DNA: TGTGCCAGCAGTTTTAGGGACAGGAATCAGCCCCAGCATTTT; CDR3 protein: CASSFRDRNQPQHF; V gene: TRBV27; D gene: TRBD1; clone size: -; J gene: TRBJ1-5
CDR3 DNA: TGTGCCAGCAGCCCGGGGACTAGCGGGGGGGCGAGCTCCTACAATGAGCAGTTCTTC; CDR3 protein: CASSPGTSGGASSYNEQFF; V gene: TRBV5-4; D gene: TRBD2; clone size: -; J gene: TRBJ2-1
CDR3 DNA: TGTGCCAGCAGTGGGAGAGAGGGATCCTACGAGCAGTACTTC; CDR3 protein: CASSGREGSYEQYF; V gene: TRBV28; D gene: -; clone size: -; J gene: TRBJ2-7
CDR3 DNA: TGTGCCAGCAGCCCCACACCACAAGGGGGGGAGTATGGCTACACCTTC; CDR3 protein: CASSPTPQGGEYGYTF; V gene: TRBV6-2/TRBV6-3; D gene: -; clone size: -; J gene: TRBJ1-2
CDR3 DNA: TGTGCCAGCAGTGAAGCTGGCGGGGGGGCTAACACAGATACGCAGTATTTT; CDR3 protein: CASSEAGGGANTDTQYF; V gene: TRBV6-1; D gene: TRBD2; clone size: -; J gene: TRBJ2-3
CDR3 DNA: TGTGCTAGTGGTTTGGGGACTCTACTCTATGGCTACACCTTC; CDR3 protein: CASGLGTLLYGYTF; V gene: TRBV12-5; D gene: -; clone size: -; J gene: TRBJ1-2
CDR3 DNA: TGTGCCAGCTCACCCATACAGGTTGAAGCTTTCTTT; CDR3 protein: CASSPIQVEAFF; V gene: TRBV18; D gene: -; clone size: -; J gene: TRBJ1-1
CDR3 DNA: TGTGCCACCAGTGACCCGGGAAGAAATTACAATGAGCAGTTCTTC; CDR3 protein: CATSDPGRNYNEQFF; V gene: TRBV24-1; D gene: -; clone size: -; J gene: TRBJ2-1
CDR3 DNA: TGTGCCAGCAGTTCCGGGGGAACTAATGAAAAACTGTTTTTT; CDR3 protein: CASSSGGTNEKLFF; V gene: TRBV6-5; D gene: -; clone size: -; J gene: TRBJ1-4
CDR3 DNA: TGTGCCAGCAGCTTACTAGATTCTGGGACAGCGAACACTGAAGCTTTCTTT; CDR3 protein: CASSLLDSGTANTEAFF; V gene: TRBV7-6; D gene: TRBD1; clone size: -; J gene: TRBJ1-1
CDR3 DNA: TGTGCCAGCAGGGGCCCTTTTAAGGACCAAGAGACCCAGTACTTC; CDR3 protein: CASRGPFKDQETQYF; V gene: TRBV6-4; D gene: -; clone size: -; J gene: TRBJ2-5
CDR3 DNA: TGTGCCAGCTCACCACGAGGGGACAGGGCCACCTACGAGCAGTACTTC; CDR3 protein: CASSPRGDRATYEQYF; V gene: TRBV18; D gene: TRBD1; clone size: -; J gene: TRBJ2-7
CDR3 DNA: TGCAGCGTTGATATCACAGATACGCAGTATTTT; CDR3 protein: CSVDITDTQYF; V gene: TRBV29-1; D gene: -; clone size: -; J gene: TRBJ2-3
CDR3 DNA: TGTGCCAGCAGCCCAGGGGGTAGCTCCTACGAGCAGTACTTC; CDR3 protein: CASSPGGSSYEQYF; V gene: TRBV7-8; D gene: TRBD1; clone size: once; J gene: TRBJ2-7
CDR3 DNA: TGTGCCAGTAAAAACAGGGGGCTTCAGGAGACCCAGTACTTC; CDR3 protein: CASKNRGLQETQYF; V gene: TRBV19; D gene: TRBD1; clone size: -; J gene: TRBJ2-5
CDR3 DNA: TGTGCCTGGAGTGTACTAGCGGGGGTTACAGATACGCAGTATTTT; CDR3 protein: CAWSVLAGVTDTQYF; V gene: TRBV30; D gene: TRBD2; clone size: -; J gene: TRBJ2-3
CDR3 DNA: TGCGCCAGCAGCCAAGATTATAACAGGGGCTACGAGCAGTACTTC; CDR3 protein: CASSQDYNRGYEQYF; V gene: TRBV4-3; D gene: TRBD1; clone size: -; J gene: TRBJ2-7
CDR3 DNA: TGTGCCAGCAGTGAGGGACTAGCGGGAGATGAGCAGTTCTTC; CDR3 protein: CASSEGLAGDEQFF; V gene: TRBV6-4; D gene: TRBD2; clone size: -; J gene: TRBJ2-1
CDR3 DNA: TGTGCCAGCAGCTTATTTCAGGGCACCGGGGAGCTGTTTTTT; CDR3 protein: CASSLFQGTGELFF; V gene: TRBV7-3; D gene: -; clone size: -; J gene: TRBJ2-2
CDR3 DNA: TGTGCCAGTAGTATCACTGGGACAGGGGGCGGTGAGCAGTTCTTC; CDR3 protein: CASSITGTGGGEQFF; V gene: TRBV19; D gene: TRBD1; clone size: -; J gene: TRBJ2-1
CDR3 DNA: TGCAGTGCTAGTTCCGGTGGACTAGCGGGAGGATTCTCATCCTACGAGCAGTACTTC; CDR3 protein: CSASSGGLAGGFSSYEQYF; V gene: TRBV20-1; D gene: TRBD2; clone size: once; J gene: TRBJ2-7
CDR3 DNA: TGTGCCAGCAGCCGGACTAGCGACACAGATACGCAGTATTTT; CDR3 protein: CASSRTSDTDTQYF; V gene: TRBV11-2; D gene: TRBD2; clone size: -; J gene: TRBJ2-3
CDR3 DNA: TGTGCCAGCACCCCGGGACAGGGAGGTTCGGGCACTGAAGCTTTCTTT; CDR3 protein: CASTPGQGGSGTEAFF; V gene: TRBV7-6; D gene: TRBD1; clone size: -; J gene: TRBJ1-1
CDR3 DNA: TGTGCCAGCAGCTTCCGTCGGGGGGTCGGTGATGAAAAACTGTTTTTT; CDR3 protein: CASSFRRGVGDEKLFF; V gene: TRBV11-1; D gene: -; clone size: -; J gene: TRBJ1-4
CDR3 DNA: TGTGCCAGCAGCTTAACTAGCGGGAGTCGAACAGATACGCAGTATTTT; CDR3 protein: CASSLTSGSRTDTQYF; V gene: TRBV7-2; D gene: TRBD2; clone size: -; J gene: TRBJ2-3